This TCR beta chain comes out of a study of control samples from healthy donors and cancer patients. The CDR3 extends over 16 amino acids. Trimming took 3 bases from V and 4 from J; bases not matched to a gene: 10. Germline loops: CDR1 KGHSH, CDR2 LQKENI. Some clones are missing from TCRdb's copy, which holds only in-frame ones; the method was immunoSEQ multiplex PCR. Altogether roughly 38,000 clones are present, 92% being singletons, with the ten largest covering more than 3%. This receptor was taken from a woman aged 50 to 60 in good health. Material: blood. V gene TRBV18 combines with J gene TRBJ2-7, with 9 nucleotides matching TRBD1. The CDR3 loop reads CASSPLSTGGRYEQYF. DNA for the CDR3: TGTGCCAGCTCACCTCTTTCGACAGGGGGTCGGTACGAGCAGTACTTC.